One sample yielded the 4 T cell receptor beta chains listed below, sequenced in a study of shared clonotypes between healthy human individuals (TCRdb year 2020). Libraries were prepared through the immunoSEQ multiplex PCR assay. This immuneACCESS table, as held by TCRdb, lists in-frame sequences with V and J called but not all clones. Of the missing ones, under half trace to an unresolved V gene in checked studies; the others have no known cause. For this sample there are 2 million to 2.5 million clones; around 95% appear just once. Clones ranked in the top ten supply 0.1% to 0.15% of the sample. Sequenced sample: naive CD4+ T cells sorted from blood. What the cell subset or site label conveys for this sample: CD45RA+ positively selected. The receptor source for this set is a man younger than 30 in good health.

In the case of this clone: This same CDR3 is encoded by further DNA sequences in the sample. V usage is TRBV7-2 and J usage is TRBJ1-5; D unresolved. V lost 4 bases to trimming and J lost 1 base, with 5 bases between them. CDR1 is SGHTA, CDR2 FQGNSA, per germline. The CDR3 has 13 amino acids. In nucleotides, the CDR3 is TGTGCCAGCAGCTCCTACAGCAATCAGCCCCAGCATTTT. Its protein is CASSSYSNQPQHF.

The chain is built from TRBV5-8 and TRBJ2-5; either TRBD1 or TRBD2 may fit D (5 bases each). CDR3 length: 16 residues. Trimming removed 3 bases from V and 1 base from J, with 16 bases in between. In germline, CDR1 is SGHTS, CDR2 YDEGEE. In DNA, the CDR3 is TGTGCCAGCAGCTCTCAAGGGGACGGGGCCCAAGAGACCCAGTACTTC. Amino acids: CASSSQGDGAQETQYF. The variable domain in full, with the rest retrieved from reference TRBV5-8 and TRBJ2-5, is EAGVTQSPTHLIKTRGQQATLRCSPISGHTSVYWYQQALGLGLQFLLWYDEGEERNRGNFPPRFSGRQFPNYSSELNVNALELEDSALYLCASSSQGDGAQETQYFGPGTRLLVL.

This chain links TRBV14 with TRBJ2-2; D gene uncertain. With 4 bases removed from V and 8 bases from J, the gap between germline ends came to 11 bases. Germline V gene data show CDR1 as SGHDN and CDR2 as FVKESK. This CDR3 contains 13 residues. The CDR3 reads CASSRPTGGELFF. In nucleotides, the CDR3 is TGTGCCAGCAGCCGCCCCACCGGGGGGGAGCTGTTTTTT.

The CDR3 nucleotides are TGTGCCAGCAGTGAGTCCGCTGTTATATTCGGATCGCAGTTCTTC. It encodes CASSESAVIFGSQFF. The chain combines TRBV2 with TRBJ2-1; unclear D gene. Looked up from germline, CDR1 is SNHLY and CDR2 is FYNNEI. The germline V and J ends were trimmed by 3 bases and 12 bases, with 21 bases remaining between them. The length of the CDR3 is 15 residues.